This T cell receptor (beta chain) was found in a study of blood T cell repertoires in COVID-19. About the study: In each case, the material was cDNA or gDNA derived from T cells, B-cell-depleted T cells, or PBMCs.

Seattle patients were enrolled during active infection and followed longitudinally. Methods used by the authors: Estimation of nucleated cell counts relied on the amplification of reference gene primers. The protocol was immunoSEQ multiplex PCR, while the TCRdb copy is restricted to in-frame clones and leaves out a portion. D and trimming were read from the DNA, whereas the V and J calls and clone size are those reported in that table. This sample yields about 300,000 clones, of which 84% are seen a single time; roughly 1.5% belongs to the top ten. Germline CDR1 and CDR2: LNHDA and SQIVND (reference sequence). The V end lost 4 bases, the J end lost 2 bases, and 9 bases lay between the germline ends. The CDR3 loop spans 15 amino acids.

The rearrangement links TRBV19 to TRBJ2-6, with a tentative D call TRBD1 (6 bases). The sample was peripheral blood. This TCR came from a human donor with COVID-19, enrolled during active disease. The donor label of this sample is uncertain. CDR3 sequence: CASSTSGAGANVLTF. The DNA of the CDR3 is TGTGCCAGTAGTACTTCAGGGGCTGGGGCCAACGTCCTGACTTTC.